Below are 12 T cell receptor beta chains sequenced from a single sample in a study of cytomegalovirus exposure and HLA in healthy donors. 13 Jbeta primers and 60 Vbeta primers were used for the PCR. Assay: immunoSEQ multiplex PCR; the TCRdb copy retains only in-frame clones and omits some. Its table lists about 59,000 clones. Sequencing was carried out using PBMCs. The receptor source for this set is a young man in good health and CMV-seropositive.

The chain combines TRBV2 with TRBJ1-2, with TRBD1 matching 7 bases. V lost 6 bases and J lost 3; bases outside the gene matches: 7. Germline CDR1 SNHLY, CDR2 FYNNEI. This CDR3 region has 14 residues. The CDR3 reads CASRGDSEDYGYTF. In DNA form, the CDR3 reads TGTGCCAGCAGAGGGGACAGCGAGGACTATGGCTACACCTTC.

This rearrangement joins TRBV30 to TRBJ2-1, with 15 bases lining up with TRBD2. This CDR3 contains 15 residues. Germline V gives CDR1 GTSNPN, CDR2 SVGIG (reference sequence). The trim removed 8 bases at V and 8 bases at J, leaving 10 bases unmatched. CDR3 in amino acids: CAGLAGGPEIDEQFF. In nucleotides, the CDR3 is TGTGCCGGACTAGCGGGGGGGCCCGAGATCGATGAGCAGTTCTTC.

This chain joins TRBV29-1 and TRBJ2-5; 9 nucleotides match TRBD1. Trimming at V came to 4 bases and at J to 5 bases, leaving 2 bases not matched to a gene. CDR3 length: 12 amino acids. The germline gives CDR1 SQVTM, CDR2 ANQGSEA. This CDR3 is CSVGQGGETQYF. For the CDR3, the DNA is TGCAGCGTTGGACAGGGGGGCGAGACCCAGTACTTC.

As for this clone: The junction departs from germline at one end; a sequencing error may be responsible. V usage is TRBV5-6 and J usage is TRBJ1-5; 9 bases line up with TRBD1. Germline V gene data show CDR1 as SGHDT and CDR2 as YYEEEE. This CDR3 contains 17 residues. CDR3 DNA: TGTGCCAGCAGCCTGTGGACAGGGGATCTTAGCAATCAGCACCAGCATTTT. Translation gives CASSLWTGDLSNQHQHF.

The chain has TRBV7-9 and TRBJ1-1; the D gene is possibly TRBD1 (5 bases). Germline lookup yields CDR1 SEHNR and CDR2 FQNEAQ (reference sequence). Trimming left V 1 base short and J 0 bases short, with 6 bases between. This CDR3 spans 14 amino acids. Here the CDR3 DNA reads TGTGCCAGCAGCTTAGACAGGATGAACACTGAAGCTTTCTTT. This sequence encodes CASSLDRMNTEAFF. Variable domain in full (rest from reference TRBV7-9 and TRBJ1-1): DTGVSQNPRHKITKRGQNVTFRCDPISEHNRLYWYRQTLGQGPEFLTYFQNEAQLEKSRLLSDRFSAERPKGSFSTLEIQRTEQGDSAMYLCASSLDRMNTEAFFGQGTRLTVV.

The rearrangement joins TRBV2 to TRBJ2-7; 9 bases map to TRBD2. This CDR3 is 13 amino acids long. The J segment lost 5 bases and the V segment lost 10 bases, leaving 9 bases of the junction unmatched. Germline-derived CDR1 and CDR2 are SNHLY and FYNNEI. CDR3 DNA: TGTGCCATTCAGGGACTAGCTTACCACGAGCAGTACTTC. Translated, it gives CAIQGLAYHEQYF.

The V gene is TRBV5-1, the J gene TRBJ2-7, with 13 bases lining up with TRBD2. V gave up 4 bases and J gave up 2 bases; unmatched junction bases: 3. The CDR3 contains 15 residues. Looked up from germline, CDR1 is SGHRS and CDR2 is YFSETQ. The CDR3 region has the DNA TGCGCCAGCAGCCCCGGGACTAGCGGGACCTACGAGCAGTACTTC. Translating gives CASSPGTSGTYEQYF.

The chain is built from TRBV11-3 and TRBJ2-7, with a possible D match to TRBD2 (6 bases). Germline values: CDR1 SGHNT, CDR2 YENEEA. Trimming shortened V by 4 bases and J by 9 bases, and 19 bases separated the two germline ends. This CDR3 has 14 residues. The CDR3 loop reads CASSSQPRERGQYF. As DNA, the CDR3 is TGTGCCAGCAGCTCTCAACCCCGGGAGCGCGGGCAGTACTTC.

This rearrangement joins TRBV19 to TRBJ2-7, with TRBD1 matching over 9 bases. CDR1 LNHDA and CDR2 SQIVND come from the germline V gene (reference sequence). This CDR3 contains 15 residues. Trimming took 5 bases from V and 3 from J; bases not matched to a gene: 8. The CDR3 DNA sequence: TGTGCCAGTAGTCTCTCCGGGACAGGGATCTACGAGCAGTACTTC. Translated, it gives CASSLSGTGIYEQYF.

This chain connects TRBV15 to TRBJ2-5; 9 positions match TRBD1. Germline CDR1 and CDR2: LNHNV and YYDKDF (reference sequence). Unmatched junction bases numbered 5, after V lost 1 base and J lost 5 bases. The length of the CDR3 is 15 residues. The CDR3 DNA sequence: TGTGCCACCAGCAGAGTCCTGGACAGGGGTGAGACCCAGTACTTC. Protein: CATSRVLDRGETQYF.

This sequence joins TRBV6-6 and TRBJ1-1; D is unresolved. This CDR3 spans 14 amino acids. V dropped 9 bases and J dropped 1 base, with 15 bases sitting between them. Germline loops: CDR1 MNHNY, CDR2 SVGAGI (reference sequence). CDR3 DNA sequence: TGTGCCAGTATTGACGGAGGGAGGAACACTGAAGCTTTCTTT. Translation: CASIDGGRNTEAFF.

The CDR3 here is CASSLQGLTDTQYF. The CDR3 region has the DNA TGCGCCAGCAGCTTACAGGGTTTAACAGATACGCAGTATTTT. The chain combines TRBV5-1 with TRBJ2-3; possibly TRBD1 for D (6 bases). CDR3 length equals 14 residues. Trimming shortened V by 2 bases and J by 3 bases, and 10 bases separated the two germline ends. Looked up from germline, CDR1 is SGHRS and CDR2 is YFSETQ.